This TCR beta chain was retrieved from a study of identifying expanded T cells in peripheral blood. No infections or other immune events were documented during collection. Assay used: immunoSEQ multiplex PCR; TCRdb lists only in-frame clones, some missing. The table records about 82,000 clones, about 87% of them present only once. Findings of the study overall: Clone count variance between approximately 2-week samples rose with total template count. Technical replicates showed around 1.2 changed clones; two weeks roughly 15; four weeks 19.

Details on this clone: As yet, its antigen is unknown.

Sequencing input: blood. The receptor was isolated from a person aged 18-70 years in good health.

CDR3 nucleotide sequence: TGTGCCAGCTCACCTCCGGCCGGGACAGGACCAAAAAACACTGAAGCTTTCTTT. Amino acid sequence: CASSPPAGTGPKNTEAFF. This chain links TRBV18 with TRBJ1-1; 8 nucleotides align to TRBD1. CDR3 size: 18 residues. The V gene end was trimmed by 3 bases and the J gene end by 2 bases; junction bases not matched to a gene: 14. The germline CDR1 and CDR2 sequences are KGHSH and LQKENI.